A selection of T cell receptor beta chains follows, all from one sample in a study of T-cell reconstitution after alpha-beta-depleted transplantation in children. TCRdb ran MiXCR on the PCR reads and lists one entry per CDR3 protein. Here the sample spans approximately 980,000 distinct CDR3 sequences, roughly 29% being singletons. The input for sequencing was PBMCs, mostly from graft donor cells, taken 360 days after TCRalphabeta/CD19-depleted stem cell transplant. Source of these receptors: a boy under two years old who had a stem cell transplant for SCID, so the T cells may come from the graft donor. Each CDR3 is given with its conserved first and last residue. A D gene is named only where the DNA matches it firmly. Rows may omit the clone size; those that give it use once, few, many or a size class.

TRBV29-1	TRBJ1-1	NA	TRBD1	CSVTDRGGTEAFF	TGCAGCGTTACGGACAGGGGGGGCACTGAAGCTTTCTTT
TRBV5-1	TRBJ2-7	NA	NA	CASSLTGGPEQYF	TGCGCCAGCAGCTTAACAGGTGGGCCCGAGCAGTACTTC
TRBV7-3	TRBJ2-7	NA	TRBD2	CASSFRLAGPGEQYF	TGTGCCAGCAGCTTCCGACTAGCGGGGCCTGGGGAGCAGTACTTC
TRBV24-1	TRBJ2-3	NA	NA	CATSGGPKHAGARDTQYF	TGTGCCACCAGTGGAGGGCCTAAGCACGCTGGCGCCAGGGATACGCAGTATTTT
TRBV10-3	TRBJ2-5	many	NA	CAISEPFGVQETQYF	TGTGCCATCAGTGAGCCCTTCGGCGTTCAAGAGACCCAGTACTTC
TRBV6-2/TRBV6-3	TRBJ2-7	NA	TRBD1	CASTEDRVSSYEQYF	TGTGCCAGCACCGAGGACAGGGTGAGCTCCTACGAGCAGTACTTC
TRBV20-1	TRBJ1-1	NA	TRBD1	CSAPAGQGGTEAFF	TGCAGTGCCCCGGCGGGACAGGGGGGTACTGAAGCTTTCTTT
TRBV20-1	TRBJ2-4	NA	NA	CSASTTSAKNIQYF	TGCAGTGCCAGTACGACATCAGCCAAAAACATTCAGTACTTC
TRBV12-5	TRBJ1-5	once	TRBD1	CASGSPGTGDNQPQHF	TGTGCTAGTGGCTCCCCCGGGACAGGGGACAATCAGCCCCAGCATTTT
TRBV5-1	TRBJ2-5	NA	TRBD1	CASQRDRAGETQYF	TGCGCCAGCCAAAGGGACAGGGCTGGGGAGACCCAGTACTTC
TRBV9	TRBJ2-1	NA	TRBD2	CASSVVAGVNEQFF	TGTGCCAGCAGCGTAGTAGCGGGGGTTAATGAGCAGTTCTTC
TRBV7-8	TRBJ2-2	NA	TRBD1	CASSFDLDRGDTGELFF	TGTGCCAGCAGCTTTGACTTGGACAGGGGGGACACCGGGGAGCTGTTTTTT
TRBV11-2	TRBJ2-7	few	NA	CASSQTTVSYEQYF	TGTGCCAGCAGCCAAACGACAGTCTCCTACGAGCAGTACTTC
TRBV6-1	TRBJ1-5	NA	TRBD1	CASSAGQGAWSNQPQHF	TGTGCCAGCAGTGCCGGACAGGGGGCGTGGAGCAATCAGCCCCAGCATTTT
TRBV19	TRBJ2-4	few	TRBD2	CASSIVTSGAKNIQYF	TGTGCCAGTAGTATAGTGACTAGCGGGGCCAAAAACATTCAGTACTTC
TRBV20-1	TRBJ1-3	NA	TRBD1	CSAIPRTGGNTIYF	TGCAGTGCTATTCCCAGGACAGGGGGAAACACCATATATTTT
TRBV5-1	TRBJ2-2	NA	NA	CASSLVVPGKSGELFF	TGCGCCAGCAGCTTGGTAGTTCCAGGGAAATCCGGGGAGCTGTTTTTT
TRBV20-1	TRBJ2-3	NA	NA	CSARPPGRGLITDTQYF	TGCAGTGCCCGCCCTCCTGGGCGGGGGCTGATCACAGATACGCAGTATTTT
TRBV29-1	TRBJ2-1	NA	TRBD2	CSVERLAGLLREQFF	TGCAGCGTTGAACGTCTAGCGGGCCTTCTCCGGGAGCAGTTCTTC
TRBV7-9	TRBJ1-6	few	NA	CASSLGALDNSPLHF	TGTGCCAGCAGCTTAGGAGCACTCGATAATTCACCCCTCCACTTT
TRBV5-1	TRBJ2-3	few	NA	CASSRTGDDTQYF	TGCGCCAGCAGCCGGACTGGCGATGATACGCAGTATTTT
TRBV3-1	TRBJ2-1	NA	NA	CASSQRHSRNEQFF	TGTGCCAGCAGCCAACGCCACAGCCGCAATGAGCAGTTCTTC
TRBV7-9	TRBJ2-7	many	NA	CASSLVGIGYEQYF	TGTGCCAGCAGCTTAGTAGGGATCGGGTACGAGCAGTACTTC
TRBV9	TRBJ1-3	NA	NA	CASSVGGTGGSGNTIYF	TGTGCCAGCAGCGTAGGAGGGACGGGGGGCTCTGGAAACACCATATATTTT
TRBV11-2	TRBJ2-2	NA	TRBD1	CASSHPGQGDTGELFF	TGTGCCAGCAGCCACCCGGGACAGGGAGACACCGGGGAGCTGTTTTTT
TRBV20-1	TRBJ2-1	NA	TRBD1	CSARSGGRHDEQFF	TGCAGTGCTAGATCAGGGGGTCGGCACGATGAGCAGTTCTTC
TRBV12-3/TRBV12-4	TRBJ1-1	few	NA	CASSPGAVPNTEAFF	TGTGCCAGCAGTCCTGGGGCAGTACCGAACACTGAAGCTTTCTTT
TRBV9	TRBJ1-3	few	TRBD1	CASSVGLDRAGNTIYF	TGTGCCAGCAGCGTAGGCCTGGACAGGGCTGGAAACACCATATATTTT
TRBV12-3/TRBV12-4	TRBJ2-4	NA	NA	CASSRRPWGPENIQYF	TGTGCCAGCAGTCGGCGACCGTGGGGCCCGGAAAACATTCAGTACTTC
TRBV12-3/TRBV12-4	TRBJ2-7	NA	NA	CASSLVGPHYEQYF	TGTGCCAGCAGTTTAGTTGGGCCCCACTACGAGCAGTACTTC
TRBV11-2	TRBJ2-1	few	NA	CASSPMIRSYNEQFF	TGTGCCAGCTCGCCGATGATCCGCTCCTACAATGAGCAGTTCTTC
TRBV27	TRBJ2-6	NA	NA	CASSLLGTSGANVLTF	TGTGCCAGCAGTTTACTGGGTACCTCTGGGGCCAACGTCCTGACTTTC
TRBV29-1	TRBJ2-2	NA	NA	CSVQRNRPTNTGELFF	TGCAGCGTTCAACGCAACAGGCCTACGAACACCGGGGAGCTGTTTTTT
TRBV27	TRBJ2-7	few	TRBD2	CASSRGTSGAYEQYF	TGTGCCAGCAGCCGCGGGACTAGCGGGGCCTACGAGCAGTACTTC
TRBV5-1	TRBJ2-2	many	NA	CASRDRPNTGELFF	TGCGCCAGCAGAGACAGACCGAACACCGGGGAGCTGTTTTTT
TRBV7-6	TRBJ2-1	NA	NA	CASSSRGGSQAYNEQFF	TGTGCCAGCAGCTCCCGAGGCGGCAGTCAAGCCTACAATGAGCAGTTCTTC
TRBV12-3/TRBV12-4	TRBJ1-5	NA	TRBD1	CASSIWTGSNQPQHF	TGTGCCAGCAGTATATGGACAGGGAGCAATCAGCCCCAGCATTTT
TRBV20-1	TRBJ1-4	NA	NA	CSARTRVGEKLFF	TGCAGTGCTAGAACCAGGGTTGGCGAAAAACTGTTTTTT
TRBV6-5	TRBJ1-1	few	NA	CASSYPGPEAFF	TGTGCCAGCAGTTACCCGGGGCCTGAAGCTTTCTTT
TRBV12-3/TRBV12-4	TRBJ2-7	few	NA	CASSRLGSNEQYF	TGTGCCAGCAGCCGACTAGGTTCCAACGAGCAGTACTTC
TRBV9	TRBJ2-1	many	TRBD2	CASSVGPGLAGGQGEQFF	TGTGCCAGCAGCGTAGGCCCGGGACTAGCGGGGGGGCAGGGTGAGCAGTTCTTC
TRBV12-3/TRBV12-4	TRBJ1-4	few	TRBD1	CASLGTEEKLFF	TGTGCCAGCCTCGGGACAGAAGAAAAACTGTTTTTT
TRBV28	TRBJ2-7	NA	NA	CASSITGTYSYEQYF	TGTGCCAGCAGTATAACCGGGACCTACTCCTACGAGCAGTACTTC
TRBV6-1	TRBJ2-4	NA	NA	CASSEIQILAKNIQYF	TGTGCCAGCAGTGAAATACAGATACTAGCCAAAAACATTCAGTACTTC
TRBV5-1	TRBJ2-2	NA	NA	CASSLVWGSTGELFF	TGCGCCAGCAGCTTGGTTTGGGGATCCACCGGGGAGCTGTTTTTT
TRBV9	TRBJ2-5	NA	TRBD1	CASSAQGHQETQYF	TGTGCCAGCAGCGCACAGGGGCACCAAGAGACCCAGTACTTC
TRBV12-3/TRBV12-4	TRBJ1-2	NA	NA	CASSLRVRGAGNYGYTF	TGTGCCAGCAGTTTAAGGGTGCGGGGGGCAGGGAACTATGGCTACACCTTC
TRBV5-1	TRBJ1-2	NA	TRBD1	CASSLAPQGVSYGYTF	TGCGCCAGCAGCTTGGCCCCACAGGGGGTTAGCTATGGCTACACCTTC
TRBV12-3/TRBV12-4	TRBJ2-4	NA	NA	CASSLQNIQYF	TGTGCCAGCAGTTTACAAAACATTCAGTACTTC
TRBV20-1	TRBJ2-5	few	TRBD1	CSARDGDRGFEETQYF	TGCAGTGCTAGAGATGGGGACAGGGGTTTTGAGGAGACCCAGTACTTC
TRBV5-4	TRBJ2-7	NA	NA	CASSNANEQYF	TGTGCCAGCAGCAACGCAAACGAGCAGTACTTC
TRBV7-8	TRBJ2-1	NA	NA	CASSPSPGQRREEQFF	TGTGCCAGCAGCCCGAGCCCGGGGCAGAGGAGGGAGGAGCAGTTCTTC
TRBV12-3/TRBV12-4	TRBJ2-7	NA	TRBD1	CASSRLSQGAHSYEQYF	TGTGCCAGCAGTCGTCTATCTCAGGGGGCACATTCCTACGAGCAGTACTTC